The 18 T cell receptor beta chains given below trace back to one sample, sequenced in a study of shared clonotypes between healthy human individuals. Profiled with immunoSEQ multiplex PCR; TCRdb holds only in-frame clones, not every one. The profile shows about 2.5 million clones, 80% to 95% of them singletons. The material sequenced was naive CD4+ T cells from PBMCs. Noted subset: CD45RA+ positively selected. The receptors were gathered from a man younger than 30 in good health. Some clones in this sample may be carry-over from other donors' samples.

A word on this clone: The same CDR3 is also encoded by other DNA sequences in this sample. The chain uses TRBV18 and TRBJ2-2; tentative D call: TRBD2 (6 bases). Germline V CDR1 and CDR2: KGHSH, LQKENI. This CDR3 has 14 amino acids. With 0 bases removed from V and 5 bases from J, the gap between germline ends came to 7 bases. The CDR3 nucleotides are TGTGCCAGCTCACCACCGGAGGGTACCGGGGAGCTGTTTTTT. Protein product: CASSPPEGTGELFF.

The table lists this clone with a count of one. V usage is TRBV11-2 and J usage is TRBJ2-7, with TRBD2 matching 12 bases. This CDR3 spans 18 amino acids. Germline-derived CDR1 and CDR2 are SGHAT and FQNNGV. J was trimmed by 2 bases and V by 5 bases; bases with no gene match: 13. This CDR3 reads CASSLTFGTSGSPYEQYF. In DNA form, the CDR3 reads TGTGCCAGCAGCCTCACATTCGGGACTAGCGGGTCCCCCTACGAGCAGTACTTC. Drawing the rest from reference TRBV11-2 and TRBJ2-7, the complete variable domain is EAGVAQSPRYKIIEKRQSVAFWCNPISGHATLYWYQQILGQGPKLLIQFQNNGVVDDSQLPKDRFSAERLKGVDSTLKIQPAKLEDSAVYLCASSLTFGTSGSPYEQYFGPGTRLTVT.

The chain carries TRBV15 and TRBJ2-1, with D hard to call. The V and J ends lost 1 base and 0 bases respectively, with 7 bases between them. Per germline, CDR1 LNHNV and CDR2 YYDKDF (reference sequence). This CDR3 spans 15 amino acids. This chain's CDR3 is CATSRGASSYNEQFF. Written as DNA, the CDR3 is TGTGCCACCAGCAGAGGTGCCTCCTCCTACAATGAGCAGTTCTTC.

In this sample, this clone turned up a few times. V and J are TRBV5-1 and TRBJ1-1, with 8 bases fitting TRBD1. The length of the CDR3 is 13 residues. V was pared by 7 bases and J by 5 bases, with 7 bases of the junction left unmatched. Germline V lookup: CDR1 SGHRS, CDR2 YFSETQ. CDR3 sequence: CASGADRGTEAFF. CDR3 nucleotide sequence: TGCGCCAGCGGTGCCGACAGGGGAACTGAAGCTTTCTTT.

This clone has a single count. The V call is TRBV11-2, the J call TRBJ2-1; the D gene is possibly TRBD2 (7 bases). This CDR3 region has 17 residues. V was pared by 2 bases and J by 0 bases, with 14 bases between. Germline V gene data show CDR1 as SGHAT and CDR2 as FQNNGV. CDR3 sequence (DNA): TGTGCCAGCAGCTTATTGCGGGGGCTGAGCTCCTACAATGAGCAGTTCTTC. Its protein is CASSLLRGLSSYNEQFF.

The genes are TRBV4-1 and TRBJ1-6; the D gene is possibly TRBD1 (6 bases). This CDR3 spans 16 amino acids. Germline values: CDR1 MGHRA, CDR2 YSYEKL. Trimming stripped 1 base from V and 10 bases from J, with 17 bases between. The DNA for the CDR3 is TGCGCCAGCAGCCAAGTCGATCGGGGGCAGGGCTCACCCCTCCACTTT. It is translated as CASSQVDRGQGSPLHF.

This clone was found once. The CDR3 sequence is CSVIPGTGNTIYF. The DNA of the CDR3 is TGCAGCGTCATACCAGGGACAGGAAACACCATATATTTT. J is TRBJ1-3 and V is TRBV29-1, with TRBD1 as a possible D gene (6 bases). V lost 6 bases to trimming and J lost 4 bases, with 13 bases between them. Germline-derived CDR1 and CDR2 are SQVTM and ANQGSEA. This CDR3 is built from 13 residues.

This chain connects TRBV19 to TRBJ2-7; TRBD2 agrees at 10 bases. V lost 3 bases and J lost 6; bases outside the gene matches: 11. The CDR3 is 16 amino acids. Germline CDR1 and CDR2: LNHDA and SQIVND (reference sequence). This chain's CDR3 is CASSIITAGGPFEQYF. The CDR3 nucleotides are TGTGCCAGTAGTATCATAACAGCGGGAGGGCCCTTCGAGCAGTACTTC.

This chain joins TRBV28 and TRBJ2-5, with 11 bases that match TRBD2. The CDR3 contains 16 residues. Germline lookup yields CDR1 MDHEN and CDR2 SYDVKM. The trim removed 5 bases at V and 4 bases at J, leaving 9 bases unmatched. The CDR3 bases are TGTGCCAGCAGTGTAACTAGCGGGAGTTTCCGAGAGACCCAGTACTTC. Protein product: CASSVTSGSFRETQYF.

The rearrangement links TRBV10-3 to TRBJ1-4; D gene uncertain. CDR1 is ENHRY, CDR2 SYGVKD, per germline. The CDR3 sequence is 13 residues long. Trimming took off 5 bases at V and 1 base at J, with 5 bases between the two ends. The CDR3 DNA reads as TGTGCCATCAGTTCCTTAACTAATGAAAAACTGTTTTTT. It is translated as CAISSLTNEKLFF.

The CDR3 protein is CATSRDPLKGNEQFF. CDR3 nucleotides: TGTGCCACCAGCAGAGATCCCCTAAAGGGTAATGAGCAGTTCTTC. The rearrangement joins TRBV15 to TRBJ2-1; D uncertain. Trimming removed 0 bases at V and 7 bases at J, with 13 bases between. The CDR3 length is 15 residues. Germline lookup yields CDR1 LNHNV and CDR2 YYDKDF (reference sequence).

The chain couples TRBV27 to TRBJ2-2; 7 bases map to TRBD2. The CDR3 has 15 amino acids. The V gene end was trimmed by 2 bases and the J gene end by 5 bases; junction bases not matched to a gene: 5. Per germline, CDR1 MNHEY and CDR2 SMNVEV (reference sequence). The CDR3 sequence: CASSLLAEGTGELFF. The CDR3 region has the DNA TGTGCCAGCAGTTTACTAGCGGAGGGAACCGGGGAGCTGTTTTTT.

The chain uses TRBV4-3 and TRBJ2-3, with unresolved D. Germline CDR1 is LGHNA and CDR2 is YSLEER. Trimming took off 2 bases at V and 4 bases at J, with 10 bases between the two ends. The CDR3 has 14 amino acids. The chain's CDR3 is CASSQREHSDTQYF. The CDR3 coding sequence is TGCGCCAGCAGCCAACGAGAGCATTCAGATACGCAGTATTTT.

CDR3 coding DNA: TGTGCCATCAGGAAGGACATCCACAACCATAACACAGATACGCAGTATTTT. Translated, it gives CAIRKDIHNHNTDTQYF. The chain has TRBV10-3 and TRBJ2-3, with D maybe TRBD1 (5 bases). The length of the CDR3 is 17 residues. Germline V lookup: CDR1 ENHRY, CDR2 SYGVKD. Trimming shortened V by 6 bases and J by 2 bases, and 21 bases separated the two germline ends.

The gene calls are TRBV6-5 and TRBJ2-7; 9 bases map to TRBD1. J was trimmed by 1 base and V by 0 bases; bases with no gene match: 4. The CDR3 is 16 residues long. Germline V gene data show CDR1 as MNHEY and CDR2 as SVGAGI. The DNA for the CDR3 is TGTGCCAGCAGTTACTCGGGACAGGGAGTTTCCTACGAGCAGTACTTC. Translation gives CASSYSGQGVSYEQYF.

This chain connects TRBV6-1 to TRBJ2-3; D ambiguous. The CDR3 has 14 residues. The V gene's germline CDR1 is MNHNS and CDR2 SASEGT. V shed 2 bases and J shed 4 bases, with 10 bases lying between them. The CDR3 loop reads CASSEYWVPDTQYF. Here the CDR3 DNA reads TGTGCCAGCAGTGAATACTGGGTTCCAGATACGCAGTATTTT.

This chain connects TRBV4-2 to TRBJ1-2, with TRBD1 matching 10 bases. Germline assignment: CDR1 LGHNA and CDR2 YNFKEQ. This CDR3 spans 16 amino acids. V gave up 0 bases and J gave up 7 bases; unmatched junction bases: 8. This CDR3 is CASSQDPADRGSGYTF. CDR3 nucleotide sequence: TGTGCCAGCAGCCAAGACCCTGCGGACAGGGGGTCTGGCTACACCTTC.

This sequence joins TRBV28 and TRBJ2-1; D not certain. The V gene lost 7 bases and the J gene lost 3 bases, with 13 bases spanning the gap. CDR1 is MDHEN, CDR2 SYDVKM, per germline. The CDR3 is made up of 14 amino acids. This chain's CDR3 is CASTRTVRYNEQFF. CDR3 bases: TGTGCCAGCACCAGAACGGTACGCTACAATGAGCAGTTCTTC.